This note documents a single T cell receptor (beta chain) sequence. The antigen it recognizes is unknown. A commercial ELISA kit detecting HCMV-specific IgG in serum was used to determine HCMV serostatus. Peripheral blood mononuclear cells were isolated from blood by Ficoll density gradient centrifugation. The data originate from a study of T cells expressing NK-cell markers (dated by TCRdb to about 2020). Background on the whole study: In sorted CD3+CD56+NKG2C+, CD3+CD56+NKG2C- and CD3+CD56-NKG2C+ T-cell subsets from roughly 8 donors, TCR beta-chain repertoires were profiled. Among the eight sequenced donors, only one was HCMV-seronegative, while the other seven were HCMV-seropositive. The eight sequenced donors were randomly selected healthy volunteers, three men and five women. Illumina HiSeq 2000/2500, MiSeq or NextSeq was used to sequence libraries as 2 x 150 bp reads.

Sequencing used an Illumina HiSeq 2000. TCR beta cDNA libraries were prepared using 5'RACE template switching, which introduced a universal primer site and unique molecular identifiers. Synthesis of cDNA was primed from the TCR beta constant segment and was followed by two consecutive PCR amplification steps. Per the original workflow: Reads were demultiplexed and grouped by UMI with MIGEC, and clonotypes were assembled and quantified with MiTCR. To exclude erroneous sequences, only TCR cDNA sequences supported by at least two reads were retained. The tcR package was used for downstream repertoire analysis, and clonotypes were matched across fractions by CDR3 nucleotide sequence plus V segment. Antigen specificity was annotated against VDJdb with VDJmatch, allowing one amino acid substitution in CDR3. The reads underwent TCRdb reprocessing, giving one record for each CDR3 protein sequence and no DNA. The V and J calls were determined by TCRdb, not by the authors. The sample table includes about 150,000 distinct CDR3 sequences. The biggest ten clones account for over 35% of the sample.

The CDR3, cysteine through phenylalanine, is 17 amino acids long. The DNA is not on file. Overall study outcomes, separate from this receptor: It remained unclear whether the expanded NKG2C-expressing T cell clones were specific for HCMV antigens. In six donors, the dominant CD3+CD56+NKG2C+ clonotypes were found to rank among the top 10 CD8+ clonotypes and to make up about 1.0-8% of CD8+ T cells. Those dominant clonotypes were again the most abundant among CD3+CD56-NKG2C+ cells in several donors, at about 25-60.1%.

The chain couples TRBV12-3 or TRBV12-4 to TRBJ1-3; no DNA is available, so the TRBD1 call from TCRdb remains unchecked. This receptor was obtained from a woman aged 50 to 65 in good health. Donor details come from another sample of the same person, matched by shared clones. The sequenced sample consisted of blood T cells: a sorted CD56 or NKG2C T cell subset, CD4+ or CD8+ T cells, or bulk PBMC T cells (not recorded which). The encoded CDR3 is CASSFALPGTYGNTIYF.